The entry below gives a single T cell receptor (beta chain) sequence along with its context. Its antigen is as yet unknown. Time point here: late sampling 161 to 241 days after vaccination in a few convalescent patients. Treatment meaning: approximately nine-day PBMC culture with coronavirus spike peptide pools or control peptides (ViraFEST assay). Scientists ran DNA taken from cultured CD4+ T cells through the Oncomine TCR Beta short-read assay for sequencing. TCRdb ran MiXCR on the PCR reads and lists one entry per CDR3 protein. The sample holds 18,000 or so distinct CDR3 sequences, 44% seen once. The CDR3 spans 16 residues. Germline-derived CDR1 and CDR2 are LNHNV and YYDKDF (reference sequence). With V trimmed by 4 bases and J by 7 bases, 7 bases remained unmatched. This record comes from a study of vaccination and CD4 T cells after COVID-19. Across the study: Sample collection from a few convalescent patients took place at day 14 and days 161 to 241 post-vaccination.

V usage is TRBV15 and J usage is TRBJ1-6, with 10 bases lining up with TRBD1. The sample here was CD4+ T cells from blood, cultured in vitro, taken about 7 months after SARS-CoV-2 vaccination. The source is a human donor who had recovered from COVID-19. In DNA, the CDR3 is TGTGCCACCAGCACCGACAGGGGGCTGGGAAATTCACCCCTCCACTTT. As protein: CATSTDRGLGNSPLHF.